Listed below are T cell receptor beta chains from one sample, sequenced in a study of cytotoxic CD8 clonotypes in ibrutinib-treated CLL. Profiling relied on immunoSEQ multiplex PCR, and the TCRdb table lists in-frame clones only, not all of them. The data contain some 140,000 clones, approximately 90% of them singletons. The sequences come from PBMCs, collected after 12 months of ibrutinib treatment. The receptor source for this set is a human donor with chronic lymphocytic leukemia. The CDR3 runs from the conserved cysteine through the conserved F or W. The D gene is left open where the match is weak. The size of a clone is reported for some rows only, either as once, few or many, or as a class for expanded clones.

d_call	clone_size	v_call	j_call	cdr3_nt	cdr3_aa
.	.	TRBV7-2	TRBJ2-1	TGTGCCAGCAGCCCGTACTCCACGATACATTCGGATGAGCAGTTCTTC	CASSPYSTIHSDEQFF
TRBD2	.	TRBV5-4	TRBJ2-2	TGTGCCAGCAGCTTCGGACTAGCGGAGTTAACCGGGGAGCTGTTTTTT	CASSFGLAELTGELFF
TRBD1	.	TRBV29-1	TRBJ2-7	TGCAGCGGCAGACAGGGAACGGGCGAGCAGTACTTC	CSGRQGTGEQYF
TRBD1	.	TRBV6-5	TRBJ2-7	TGTGCCAGCAGTCCGGGACAGGGGTTTAGCGAGCAGTACTTC	CASSPGQGFSEQYF
.	once	TRBV11-2	TRBJ1-5	TGTGCCAGCAGCTTAGTAGAGGATCAGCCCCAGCATTTT	CASSLVEDQPQHF
.	once	TRBV28	TRBJ2-3	TGTGCCAGCAGTTCAGGGGACAGCACAGATACGCAGTATTTT	CASSSGDSTDTQYF
.	.	TRBV5-6	TRBJ2-1	TGTGCCAGCAGCTTAATGGGAAAAGGGACAATCAATGAGCAGTTCTTC	CASSLMGKGTINEQFF
.	.	TRBV9	TRBJ1-2	TGTGCCAGCGGGGGCCCTAACTATGGCTACACCTTC	CASGGPNYGYTF
TRBD1	.	TRBV7-3	TRBJ2-2	TGTGCCAGCAGCTCCGACCCAGGACAGGGTGTAAACACCGGGGAGCTGTTTTTT	CASSSDPGQGVNTGELFF
TRBD2	.	TRBV28	TRBJ2-7	TGTGCCAGCAGTTTGACTAGCGGAAGCTACGAGCAGTACTTC	CASSLTSGSYEQYF
TRBD1	.	TRBV6-5	TRBJ1-2	TGTGCCAGCAGTTACGGGACAGGGTCCGGCTACACCTTC	CASSYGTGSGYTF
.	.	TRBV5-8	TRBJ2-7	TGTGCCAGCAGCTTGGAGGGACACCAAAAGGCCTACGAGCAGTACTTC	CASSLEGHQKAYEQYF
TRBD1	.	TRBV7-3	TRBJ2-1	TGTGCCAGCAGCATACCCGGACAGAGCAGACAGGGTGAGCAGTTCTTC	CASSIPGQSRQGEQFF
.	.	TRBV7-2	TRBJ1-1	TGTGCCAGCAGCTCTCCCTTACGTCCCACGGGCACTGAAGCTTTCTTT	CASSSPLRPTGTEAFF
.	.	TRBV7-9	TRBJ1-1	TGTGCCAGCAGTTTCGACAGTTCCCCCAATAGGGCTTTCTTT	CASSFDSSPNRAFF
TRBD1	.	TRBV6-5	TRBJ1-2	TGTGCCAGCACCCGGACAGGGAGTATGTATGGCTACACCTTC	CASTRTGSMYGYTF
.	.	TRBV5-4	TRBJ2-7	TGTGCCAGCAGCTTGATCGGGGACGAGCAGTACTTC	CASSLIGDEQYF
TRBD1	.	TRBV5-1	TRBJ1-4	TGCGCCAGCAGTCTGCGAGGGGGCGCATATGAAAAACTGTTTTTT	CASSLRGGAYEKLFF
.	.	TRBV27	TRBJ2-7	TGTGCCAGCAGTTTATCCAAAGGCGAGCAGTACTTC	CASSLSKGEQYF
TRBD1	.	TRBV19	TRBJ2-5	TGTGCCAGTAGTCTAAGGACAGGGCCAAGACCTCAAGAGACCCAGTACTTC	CASSLRTGPRPQETQYF
.	.	TRBV11-2	TRBJ2-2	TGTGCCAGCAGCTTGGACGGTTCGAACACCGGGGAGCTGTTTTTT	CASSLDGSNTGELFF
.	.	TRBV28	TRBJ2-5	TGTGCCAGCAATTCAGGGGGGCAAGAGACCCAGTACTTC	CASNSGGQETQYF
.	.	TRBV15	TRBJ1-1	TGTGCCACCAGCAGAGTTTTATCCGAAGCTTTCTTT	CATSRVLSEAFF
.	.	TRBV7-2	TRBJ1-5	TGTGCCAGCAGCTCTATCAGCCATAGCAATCAGCCCCAGCATTTT	CASSSISHSNQPQHF
.	.	TRBV6-5	TRBJ1-2	TGTGCCAGCAGCCCCGGACAACACTATGGCTACACCTTC	CASSPGQHYGYTF
.	once	TRBV19	TRBJ2-7	TGTGCCAGTAGTATAACGGGCGGGAAAATGGGTGAGCAGTACTTC	CASSITGGKMGEQYF
.	few	TRBV30	TRBJ1-5	TGTGCCTGGAGTGACTTTGGGAGTCAGCCCCAGCATTTT	CAWSDFGSQPQHF
.	.	TRBV5-4	TRBJ1-5	TGTGCCAGCCGGCGCCAGCCCCAGCATTTT	CASRRQPQHF
TRBD2	.	TRBV7-9	TRBJ2-7	TGTGCCAGCAGCTCGTCAAGGCGGGAGGCCGGGATTGTGGGCGAGCAGTACTTC	CASSSSRREAGIVGEQYF
.	once	TRBV19	TRBJ2-1	TGTGCCAGTACAGGGCAGTCGTACAATGAGCAGTTCTTC	CASTGQSYNEQFF
.	.	TRBV2	TRBJ2-7	TGTGCCAGCAATACTAGGCTAGAGTACGAGCAGTACTTC	CASNTRLEYEQYF
.	.	TRBV2	TRBJ2-7	TGTGCCAGCAGTCTAGACGGGAAGAGCTCCTACGAGCAGTACTTC	CASSLDGKSSYEQYF
.	.	TRBV7-9	TRBJ2-1	TGTGCCAGCAGAGAGGGGACCGACAATGAGCAGTTCTTC	CASREGTDNEQFF
.	.	TRBV9	TRBJ2-7	TGTGCCAGCAGCGTCAATCCGGGAACAACCTACGAGCAGTACTTC	CASSVNPGTTYEQYF
.	.	TRBV18	TRBJ2-7	TGTGCCAGCTCACCACCGGGGGTTTCAGGGTACGAGCAGTACTTC	CASSPPGVSGYEQYF
.	.	TRBV6-5	TRBJ1-2	TGTGCCAGCAGTGCCGGGTTTCAATCGTATGGCTACACCTTC	CASSAGFQSYGYTF
.	few	TRBV6-5	TRBJ2-7	TGTGCCAGCACCAACGTCGGGGGAGACTACGAGCAGTACTTC	CASTNVGGDYEQYF
.	.	TRBV6-5	TRBJ1-1	TGTGCCAGCAGTTACTCGAATGGTAACACTGAAGCTTTCTTT	CASSYSNGNTEAFF
.	.	TRBV27	TRBJ2-3	TGTGCCAGCAGTTTAGGGGGCAAACGGGGGTATACGCAGTATTTT	CASSLGGKRGYTQYF
TRBD1	.	TRBV5-1	TRBJ2-7	TGCGCCAGCAGCTTGGCAACAGGGGAGTCCTACGAGCAGTACTTC	CASSLATGESYEQYF
TRBD2	.	TRBV28	TRBJ2-7	TGTGCCAGCAGTTTAAAGACTAGCGGGGGGTACGAGCAGTACTTC	CASSLKTSGGYEQYF
TRBD2	.	TRBV6-5	TRBJ2-7	TGTGCCAGCAGTTACGGGACTAGCTCGTACGAGCAGTACTTC	CASSYGTSSYEQYF
TRBD1	once	TRBV2	TRBJ1-3	TGTGCCAGTAAACAGGGGGGAAACACCATATATTTT	CASKQGGNTIYF
TRBD1	.	TRBV5-6	TRBJ1-1	TGTGCCAGCAGCTTGCAGGACAGGGCGACAGCTTTCTTT	CASSLQDRATAFF
.	.	TRBV19	TRBJ2-7	TGTGCCTCCTCACCCGGCGGGCGGGAGCAGTACTTC	CASSPGGREQYF
TRBD1	once	TRBV10-3	TRBJ1-1	TGTGCCACCCGAGATCTACAGGGGGCGAACACTGAAGCTTTCTTT	CATRDLQGANTEAFF
TRBD1	.	TRBV30	TRBJ2-7	TGTGCGTCGGGACAGCCCTACGAGCAGTACTTC	CASGQPYEQYF
.	.	TRBV2	TRBJ2-7	TGTGCCAGCAGTCGGCAGGGTCACGAGCAGTACTTC	CASSRQGHEQYF
.	once	TRBV27	TRBJ2-5	TGTGCCAGCAGCTGGGGTGGGAGGCTCGAAGAGACCCAGTACTTC	CASSWGGRLEETQYF
TRBD2	.	TRBV11-2	TRBJ2-1	TGTGCCAGCAGCACGACCACTAGCGGGAGCTTGAATGAGCAGTTCTTC	CASSTTTSGSLNEQFF
.	once	TRBV5-1	TRBJ1-4	TGCGCCAGCAGGGAATTAACTGGGGATGAAAAACTGTTTTTT	CASRELTGDEKLFF
.	.	TRBV7-9	TRBJ2-2	TGTGCCAGCAGCTTAGTGGTATCCGGGGAGCTGTTTTTT	CASSLVVSGELFF
.	.	TRBV15	TRBJ2-3	TGTGCCACCAGCAGAAGGCAGGAATCCACAGATACGCAGTATTTT	CATSRRQESTDTQYF
.	.	TRBV4-2	TRBJ1-5	TGTGCCAGCAGCCAAGTTTCCGATCTGGCCCAGCATTTT	CASSQVSDLAQHF
.	.	TRBV6-6	TRBJ1-1	TGTGCCAGCAATTTAGGGGCGACAATGAACACTGAAGCTTTCTTT	CASNLGATMNTEAFF
.	.	TRBV5-8	TRBJ2-7	TGTGCCAGCAGCTCCTTGGGTGAGCAGTACTTC	CASSSLGEQYF
.	.	TRBV18	TRBJ2-1	TGTGCCAGCTCACCATTCGAGGACAATGAGCAGTTCTTC	CASSPFEDNEQFF
TRBD2	.	TRBV19	TRBJ2-7	TGTGCCAGTAGTCCAGGTTGGAGCGGGAGTGGTGAGCAGTACTTC	CASSPGWSGSGEQYF
.	.	TRBV6-1	TRBJ2-7	TGTGCCAGCAGTGAAGATTTCGCCTACGAGCAGTACTTC	CASSEDFAYEQYF
TRBD2	.	TRBV2	TRBJ2-7	TGTGCCATACGATCCGGGACTAGCCCCGAGCAGTACTTC	CAIRSGTSPEQYF